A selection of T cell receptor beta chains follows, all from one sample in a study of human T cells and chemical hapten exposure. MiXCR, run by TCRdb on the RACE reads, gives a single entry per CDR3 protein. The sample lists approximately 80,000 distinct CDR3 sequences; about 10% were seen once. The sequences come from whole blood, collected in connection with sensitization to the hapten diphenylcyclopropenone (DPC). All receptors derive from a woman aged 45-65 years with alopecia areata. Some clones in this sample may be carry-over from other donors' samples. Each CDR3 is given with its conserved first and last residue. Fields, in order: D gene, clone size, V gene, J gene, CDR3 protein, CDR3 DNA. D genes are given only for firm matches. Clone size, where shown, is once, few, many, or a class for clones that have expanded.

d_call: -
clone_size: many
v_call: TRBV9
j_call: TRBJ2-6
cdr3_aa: CASSVEGTGANVLTF
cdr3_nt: TGTGCCAGCAGCGTAGAGGGTACTGGGGCCAACGTCCTGACTTTC

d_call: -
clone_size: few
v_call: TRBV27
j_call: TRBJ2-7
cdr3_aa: CATADLLSEQYF
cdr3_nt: TGTGCGACCGCCGATCTACTAAGCGAGCAGTACTTC

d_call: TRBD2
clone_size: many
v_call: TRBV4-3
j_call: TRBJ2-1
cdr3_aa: CASSHAYGTSGSRTYNEQFF
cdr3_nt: TGCGCCAGCAGCCACGCATACGGGACTAGCGGGAGTAGAACCTACAATGAGCAGTTCTTC

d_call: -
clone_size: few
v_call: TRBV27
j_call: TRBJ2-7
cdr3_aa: CASRKEYEQYF
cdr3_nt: TGTGCCAGCAGGAAAGAGTACGAGCAGTACTTC

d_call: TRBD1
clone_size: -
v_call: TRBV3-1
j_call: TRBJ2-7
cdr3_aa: CASSQVRGTGSYEQYF
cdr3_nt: TGTGCCAGCAGCCAAGTACGAGGGACAGGGAGCTACGAGCAGTACTTC

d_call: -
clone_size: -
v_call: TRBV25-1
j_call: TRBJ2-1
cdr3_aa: CASSEVGLSYNEQFF
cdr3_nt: TGTGCCAGCAGTGAAGTCGGGTTAAGCTACAATGAGCAGTTCTTC

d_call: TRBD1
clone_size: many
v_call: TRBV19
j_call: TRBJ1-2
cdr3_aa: CASERDRGYGYTF
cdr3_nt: TGTGCCAGCGAACGGGACAGGGGCTATGGCTACACCTTC

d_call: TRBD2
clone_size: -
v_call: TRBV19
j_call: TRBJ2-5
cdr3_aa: CASSGGLAGGETQYF
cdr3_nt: TGTGCCAGTAGTGGAGGACTAGCGGGAGGTGAGACCCAGTACTTC

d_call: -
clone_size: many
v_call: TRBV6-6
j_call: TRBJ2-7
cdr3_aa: CASKPGRSVYEQYF
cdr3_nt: TGTGCCAGCAAACCGGGCAGGAGTGTTTACGAGCAGTACTTC

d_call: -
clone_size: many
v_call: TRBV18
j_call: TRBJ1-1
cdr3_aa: CASSPPGAARTEAFF
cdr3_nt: TGTGCCAGCTCACCACCCGGGGCAGCCAGGACTGAAGCTTTCTTT

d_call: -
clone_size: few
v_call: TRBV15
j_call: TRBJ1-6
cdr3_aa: CATSRDQNSPLHF
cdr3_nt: TGTGCCACCAGCAGAGACCAGAATTCACCCCTCCACTTT

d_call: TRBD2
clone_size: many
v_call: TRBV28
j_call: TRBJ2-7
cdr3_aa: CASSSLAGALYEQYF
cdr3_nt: TGTGCCAGCAGTTCTCTAGCGGGAGCTCTCTACGAGCAGTACTTC

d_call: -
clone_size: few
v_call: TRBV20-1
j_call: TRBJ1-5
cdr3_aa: CSARDGRGATNQPQHF
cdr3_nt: TGCAGTGCTAGAGACGGGCGGGGGGCCACAAATCAGCCCCAGCATTTT

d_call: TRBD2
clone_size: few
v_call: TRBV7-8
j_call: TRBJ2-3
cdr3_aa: CASSLVPGSGSRDTQYF
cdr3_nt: TGTGCCAGCAGCTTAGTCCCTGGGAGCGGGAGTCGAGATACGCAGTATTTT

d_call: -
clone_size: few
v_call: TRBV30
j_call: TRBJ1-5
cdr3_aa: CAWSVHPNQPQHF
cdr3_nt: TGTGCCTGGAGTGTACACCCCAATCAGCCCCAGCATTTT

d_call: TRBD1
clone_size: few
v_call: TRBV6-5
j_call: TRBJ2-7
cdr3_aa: CASSYSRQGLEEQYF
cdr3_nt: TGTGCCAGCAGTTACTCGAGACAGGGGTTGGAGGAGCAGTACTTC

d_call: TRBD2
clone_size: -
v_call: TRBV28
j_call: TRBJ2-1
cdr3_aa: CASSFSLAAREQFF
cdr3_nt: TGTGCCAGCAGTTTTAGTCTAGCGGCCAGAGAGCAGTTCTTC

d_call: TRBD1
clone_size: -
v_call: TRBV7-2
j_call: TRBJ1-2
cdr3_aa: CASNRQGEGGYTF
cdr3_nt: TGTGCCAGCAATCGACAGGGGGAGGGTGGCTACACCTTC

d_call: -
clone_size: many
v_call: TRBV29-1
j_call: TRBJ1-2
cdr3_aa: CSVVGAYGYTF
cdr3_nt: TGCAGCGTTGTTGGAGCATATGGCTACACCTTC

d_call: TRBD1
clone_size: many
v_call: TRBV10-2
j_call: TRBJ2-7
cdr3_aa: CASSHGQGSYEQYF
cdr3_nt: TGCGCCAGCAGCCACGGACAGGGATCCTACGAGCAGTACTTC

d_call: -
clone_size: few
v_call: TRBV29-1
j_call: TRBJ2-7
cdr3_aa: CSVRRSYEQYF
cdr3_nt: TGCAGCGTCCGCAGGTCCTACGAGCAGTACTTC

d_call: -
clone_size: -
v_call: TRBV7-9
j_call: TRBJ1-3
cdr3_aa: CASSVGDASGNTIYF
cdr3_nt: TGTGCCAGCAGTGTAGGGGATGCCTCTGGAAACACCATATATTTT

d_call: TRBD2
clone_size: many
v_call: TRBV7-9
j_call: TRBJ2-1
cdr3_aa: CASSRTLADNNEQFF
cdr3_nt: TGTGCCAGCAGCCGGACCCTAGCGGACAACAATGAGCAGTTCTTC

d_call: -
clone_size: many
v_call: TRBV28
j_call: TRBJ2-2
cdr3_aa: CASSLWESVTGELFF
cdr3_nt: TGTGCCAGCAGTTTGTGGGAGTCGGTCACCGGGGAGCTGTTTTTT

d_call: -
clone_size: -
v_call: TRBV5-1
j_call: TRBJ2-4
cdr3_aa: CASSETPILAKNIQYF
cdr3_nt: TGCGCCAGCAGCGAAACACCAATCCTAGCCAAAAACATTCAGTACTTC

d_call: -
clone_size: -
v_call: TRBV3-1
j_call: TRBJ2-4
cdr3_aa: CASTVAKNIQYF
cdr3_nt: TGTGCCAGCACCGTAGCCAAAAACATTCAGTACTTC

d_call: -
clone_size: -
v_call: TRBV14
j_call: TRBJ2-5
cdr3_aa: CASGGNRETQYF
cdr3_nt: TGTGCCAGCGGGGGTAATCGTGAGACCCAGTACTTC

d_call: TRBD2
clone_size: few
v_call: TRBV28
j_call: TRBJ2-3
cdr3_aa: CASSLWLAGSTDTQYF
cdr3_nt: TGTGCCAGCAGTTTATGGCTAGCGGGCAGCACAGATACGCAGTATTTT

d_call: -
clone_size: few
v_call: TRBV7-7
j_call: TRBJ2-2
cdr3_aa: CASSLSLLGMGNTGELFF
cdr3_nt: TGTGCCAGCAGCTTATCCCTCTTAGGGATGGGCAACACCGGGGAGCTGTTTTTT

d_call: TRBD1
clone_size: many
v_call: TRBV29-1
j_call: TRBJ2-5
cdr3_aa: CSVARTGAGETQYF
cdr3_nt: TGCAGCGTTGCAAGGACAGGGGCCGGGGAGACCCAGTACTTC

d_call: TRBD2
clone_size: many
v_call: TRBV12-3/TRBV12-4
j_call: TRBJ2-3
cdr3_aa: CASSLLAGVADTQYF
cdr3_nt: TGTGCCAGCAGTTTACTAGCGGGAGTTGCAGATACGCAGTATTTT

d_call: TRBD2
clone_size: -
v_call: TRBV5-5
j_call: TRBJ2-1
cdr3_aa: CASSSLAGGYNEQFF
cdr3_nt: TGTGCCAGCAGCTCCCTAGCGGGGGGCTACAATGAGCAGTTCTTC

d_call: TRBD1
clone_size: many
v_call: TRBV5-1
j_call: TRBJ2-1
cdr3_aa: CASSFVSGQGINEQFF
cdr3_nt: TGCGCCAGCAGCTTCGTTTCGGGACAGGGGATTAATGAGCAGTTCTTC

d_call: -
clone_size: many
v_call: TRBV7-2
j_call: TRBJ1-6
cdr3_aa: CASSHRDYNSPLHF
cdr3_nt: TGTGCCAGCAGCCACAGAGACTATAATTCACCCCTCCACTTT

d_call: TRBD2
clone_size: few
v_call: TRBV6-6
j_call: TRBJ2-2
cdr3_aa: CASNRQGPAGGPSFVGELFF
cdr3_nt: TGTGCCAGCAACCGACAGGGACCAGCGGGAGGGCCCTCTTTTGTCGGGGAGCTGTTTTTT

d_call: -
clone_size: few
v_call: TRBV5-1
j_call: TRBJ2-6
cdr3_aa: CASSLDWWGRFSSGANVLTF
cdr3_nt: TGCGCCAGCAGCTTGGATTGGTGGGGCAGATTTAGCTCTGGGGCCAACGTCCTGACTTTC

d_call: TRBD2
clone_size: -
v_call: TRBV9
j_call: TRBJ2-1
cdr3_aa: CASSVSGRYNEQFF
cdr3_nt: TGTGCCAGCAGCGTTAGCGGGAGATACAATGAGCAGTTCTTC

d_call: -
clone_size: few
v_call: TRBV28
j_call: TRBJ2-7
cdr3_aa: CASRETTGNEQYF
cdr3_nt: TGTGCCAGCAGAGAGACTACAGGTAACGAGCAGTACTTC

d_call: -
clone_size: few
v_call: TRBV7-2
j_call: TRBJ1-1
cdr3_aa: CASSLVVNSNTEAFF
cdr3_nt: TGTGCCAGCAGCTTAGTGGTTAACTCGAACACTGAAGCTTTCTTT

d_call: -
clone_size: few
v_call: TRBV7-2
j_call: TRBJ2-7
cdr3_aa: CASSLQGTGQYF
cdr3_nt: TGTGCCAGCAGCTTACAGGGGACCGGGCAGTACTTC

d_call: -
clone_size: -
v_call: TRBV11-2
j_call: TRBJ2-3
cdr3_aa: CASSPGYDTQYF
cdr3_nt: TGTGCTAGCAGCCCAGGGTACGATACGCAGTATTTT

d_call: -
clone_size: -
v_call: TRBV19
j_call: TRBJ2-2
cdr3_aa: CALQGRAGGELFF
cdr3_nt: TGTGCCCTTCAAGGCAGGGCGGGCGGGGAGCTGTTTTTT

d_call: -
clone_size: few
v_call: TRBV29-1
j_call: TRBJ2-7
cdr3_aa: CSVGLVTHSYEQYF
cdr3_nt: TGCAGCGTTGGTCTAGTCACCCATTCCTACGAGCAGTACTTC

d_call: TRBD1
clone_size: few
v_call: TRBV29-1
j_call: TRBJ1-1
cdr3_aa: CSVVGDRGPAFF
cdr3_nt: TGCAGCGTTGTAGGGGACAGGGGTCCCGCTTTCTTT

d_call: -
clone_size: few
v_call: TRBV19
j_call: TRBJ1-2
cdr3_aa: CASSISGAVRDGYTF
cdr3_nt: TGTGCCAGTAGTATAAGTGGCGCAGTCCGGGATGGCTACACCTTC

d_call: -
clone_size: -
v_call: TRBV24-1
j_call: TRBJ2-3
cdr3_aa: CATSERGRTDTQYF
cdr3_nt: TGTGCCACCAGTGAGAGGGGCAGGACAGATACGCAGTATTTT

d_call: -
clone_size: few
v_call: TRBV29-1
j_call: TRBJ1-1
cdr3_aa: CSVTDTAEAFF
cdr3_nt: TGCAGCGTGACCGATACCGCTGAAGCTTTCTTT

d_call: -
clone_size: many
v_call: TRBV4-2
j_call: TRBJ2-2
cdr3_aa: CASSYTDTGELFF
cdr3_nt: TGTGCCAGCAGTTATACGGACACCGGGGAGCTGTTTTTT

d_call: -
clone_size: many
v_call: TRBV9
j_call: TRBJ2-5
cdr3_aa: CASSARSGADETQYF
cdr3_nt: TGTGCCAGCAGCGCCCGTTCGGGGGCGGATGAGACCCAGTACTTC

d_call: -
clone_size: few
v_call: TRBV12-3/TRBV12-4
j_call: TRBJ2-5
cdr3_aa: CASSLAKGETQYF
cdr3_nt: TGTGCCAGCAGTTTAGCGAAAGGGGAGACCCAGTACTTC

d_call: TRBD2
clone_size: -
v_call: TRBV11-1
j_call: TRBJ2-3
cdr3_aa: CASSTSGRAEDTQYF
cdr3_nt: TGTGCCAGCAGCACAAGCGGGAGGGCTGAAGATACGCAGTATTTT

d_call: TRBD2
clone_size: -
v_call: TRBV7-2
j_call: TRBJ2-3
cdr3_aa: CASGRATGTDTQYF
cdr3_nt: TGTGCCAGCGGGAGGGCCACCGGGACAGATACGCAGTATTTT

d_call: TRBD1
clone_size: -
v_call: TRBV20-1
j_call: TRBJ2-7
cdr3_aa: CSAGRDRNDEQYF
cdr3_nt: TGCAGTGCTGGACGGGACAGGAACGACGAGCAGTACTTC

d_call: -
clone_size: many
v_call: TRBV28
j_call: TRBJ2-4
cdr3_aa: CASSSGSKNIQYF
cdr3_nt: TGTGCCAGCAGTTCCGGATCCAAAAACATTCAGTACTTC

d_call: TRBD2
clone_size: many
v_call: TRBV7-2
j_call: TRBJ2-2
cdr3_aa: CASRGTSGSRTTGELFF
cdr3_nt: TGTGCCAGCCGGGGGACTAGCGGGAGTCGTACCACCGGGGAGCTGTTTTTT

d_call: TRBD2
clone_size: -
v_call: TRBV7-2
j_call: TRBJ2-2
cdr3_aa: CASSSTRGLAGPGELFF
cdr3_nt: TGTGCCAGCAGCTCCACTCGTGGACTAGCGGGACCCGGGGAGCTGTTTTTT

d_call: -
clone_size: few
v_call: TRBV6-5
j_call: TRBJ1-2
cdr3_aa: CASSYSWSHYGYTF
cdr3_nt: TGTGCCAGCAGTTACTCGTGGAGCCACTATGGCTACACCTTC

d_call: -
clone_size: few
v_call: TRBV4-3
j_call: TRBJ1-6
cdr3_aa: CASSQDHQGPLVSPLHF
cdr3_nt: TGCGCCAGCAGCCAAGATCATCAGGGACCCCTGGTCTCACCCCTCCACTTT

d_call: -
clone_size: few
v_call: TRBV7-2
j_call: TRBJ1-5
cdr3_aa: CASSLEPVYSNQPQHF
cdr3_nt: TGTGCCAGCAGCTTAGAACCAGTCTATAGCAATCAGCCCCAGCATTTT